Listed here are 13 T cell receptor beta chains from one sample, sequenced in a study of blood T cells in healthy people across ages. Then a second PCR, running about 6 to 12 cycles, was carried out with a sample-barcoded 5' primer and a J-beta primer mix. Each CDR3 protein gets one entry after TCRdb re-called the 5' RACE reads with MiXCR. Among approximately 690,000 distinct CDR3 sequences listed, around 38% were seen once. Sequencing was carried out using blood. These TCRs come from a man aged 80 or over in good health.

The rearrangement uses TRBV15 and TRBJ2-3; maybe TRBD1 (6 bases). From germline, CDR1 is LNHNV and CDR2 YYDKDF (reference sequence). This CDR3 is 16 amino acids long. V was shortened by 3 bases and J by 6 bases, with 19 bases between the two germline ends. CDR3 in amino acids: CATSRDPGHPWDTQYF. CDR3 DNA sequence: TGTGCCACCAGCAGGGACCCGGGACACCCGTGGGATACGCAGTATTTT.

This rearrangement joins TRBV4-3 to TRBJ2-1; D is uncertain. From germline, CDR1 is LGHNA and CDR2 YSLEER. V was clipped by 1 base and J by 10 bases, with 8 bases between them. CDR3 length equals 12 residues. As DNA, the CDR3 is TGCGCCAGCAGCCAAGGGGCAAGGGAGCAGTTCTTC. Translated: CASSQGAREQFF.

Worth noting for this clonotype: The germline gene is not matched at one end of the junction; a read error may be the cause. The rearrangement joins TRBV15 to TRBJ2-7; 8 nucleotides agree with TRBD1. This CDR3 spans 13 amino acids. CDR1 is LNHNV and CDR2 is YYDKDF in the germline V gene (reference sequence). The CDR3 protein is CATSPGGSHEQYF. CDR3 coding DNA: TGTGCCACCAGTCCAGGGGGCTCCCACGAGCAGTACTTC.

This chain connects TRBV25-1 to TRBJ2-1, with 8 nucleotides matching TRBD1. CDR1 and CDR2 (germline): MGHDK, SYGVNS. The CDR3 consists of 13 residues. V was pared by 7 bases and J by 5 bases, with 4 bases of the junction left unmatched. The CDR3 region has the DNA TGTGCCAGCAACCCGGACAGGGACAATGAGCAGTTCTTC. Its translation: CASNPDRDNEQFF. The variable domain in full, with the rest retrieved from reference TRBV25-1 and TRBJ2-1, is EADIYQTPRYLVIGTGKKITLECSQTMGHDKMYWYQQDPGMELHLIHYSYGVNSTEKGDLSSESTVSRIRTEHFPLTLESARPSHTSQYLCASNPDRDNEQFFGPGTRLTVL.

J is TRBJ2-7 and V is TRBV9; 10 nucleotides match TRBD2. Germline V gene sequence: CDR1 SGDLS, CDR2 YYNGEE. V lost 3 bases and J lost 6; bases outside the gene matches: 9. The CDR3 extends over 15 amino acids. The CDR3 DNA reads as TGTGCCAGCAGCGCCGGTTCTAGCGGGAGCAGCGAGCAGTACTTC. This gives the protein CASSAGSSGSSEQYF.

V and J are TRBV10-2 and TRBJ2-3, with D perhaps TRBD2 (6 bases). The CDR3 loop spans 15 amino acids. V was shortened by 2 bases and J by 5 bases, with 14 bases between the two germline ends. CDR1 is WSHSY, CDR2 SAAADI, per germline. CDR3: CASSESSRGGDTQYF. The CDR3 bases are TGCGCCAGCAGTGAGAGTTCCCGGGGAGGAGATACGCAGTATTTT.

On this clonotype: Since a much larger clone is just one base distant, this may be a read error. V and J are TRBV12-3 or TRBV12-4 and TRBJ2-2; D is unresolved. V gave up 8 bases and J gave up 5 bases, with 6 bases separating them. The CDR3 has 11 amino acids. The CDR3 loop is CASGLTGELFF. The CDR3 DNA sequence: TGTGCCAGCGGTCTTACCGGGGAGCTGTTTTTT.

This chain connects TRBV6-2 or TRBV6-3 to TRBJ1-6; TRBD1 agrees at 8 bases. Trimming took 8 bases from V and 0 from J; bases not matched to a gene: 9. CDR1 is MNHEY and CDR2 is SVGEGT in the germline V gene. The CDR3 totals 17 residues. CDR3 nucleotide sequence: TGTGCCAGCGGGACAGGCCCGTGGAGCTCCTATAATTCACCCCTCCACTTT. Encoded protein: CASGTGPWSSYNSPLHF.

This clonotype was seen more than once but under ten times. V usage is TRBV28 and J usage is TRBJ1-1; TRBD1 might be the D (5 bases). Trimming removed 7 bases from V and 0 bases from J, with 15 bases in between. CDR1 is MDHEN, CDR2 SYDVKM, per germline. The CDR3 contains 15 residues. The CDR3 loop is CASTQVGTLNTEAFF. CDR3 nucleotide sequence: TGTGCCAGCACTCAAGTCGGGACGCTGAACACTGAAGCTTTCTTT.

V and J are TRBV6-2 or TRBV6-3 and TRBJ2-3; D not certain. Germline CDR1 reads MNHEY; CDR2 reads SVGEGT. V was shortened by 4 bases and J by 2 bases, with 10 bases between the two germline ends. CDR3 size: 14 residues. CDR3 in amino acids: CASSLDGITDTQYF. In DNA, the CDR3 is TGTGCCAGCAGTTTGGACGGAATCACAGATACGCAGTATTTT.

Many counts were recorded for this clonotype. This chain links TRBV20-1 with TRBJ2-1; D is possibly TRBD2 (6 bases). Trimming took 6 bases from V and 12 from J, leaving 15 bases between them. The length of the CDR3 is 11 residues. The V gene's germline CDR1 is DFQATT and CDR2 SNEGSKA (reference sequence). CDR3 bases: TGCAGTGCCGGTAGGCGGGATGGGCAGTTCTTC. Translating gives CSAGRRDGQFF.

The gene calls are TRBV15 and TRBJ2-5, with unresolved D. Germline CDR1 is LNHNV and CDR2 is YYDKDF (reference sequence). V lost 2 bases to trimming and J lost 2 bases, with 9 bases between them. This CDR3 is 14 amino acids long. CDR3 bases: TGTGCCACCAGCAGATCGCCGTTTCAAGAGACCCAGTACTTC. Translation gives CATSRSPFQETQYF. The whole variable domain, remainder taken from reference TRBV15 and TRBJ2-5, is DAMVIQNPRYQVTQFGKPVTLSCSQTLNHNVMYWYQQKSSQAPKLLFHYYDKDFNNEADTPDNFQSRRPNTSFCFLDIRSPGLGDTAMYLCATSRSPFQETQYFGPGTRLLVL.

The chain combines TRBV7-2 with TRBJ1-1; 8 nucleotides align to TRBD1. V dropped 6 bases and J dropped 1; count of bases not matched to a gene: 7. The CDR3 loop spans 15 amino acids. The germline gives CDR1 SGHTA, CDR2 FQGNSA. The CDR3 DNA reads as TGTGCCAGCAGTACAAGGACAGGGAGGAACACTGAAGCTTTCTTT. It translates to CASSTRTGRNTEAFF.